These 26 T cell receptor beta chains were sequenced from one sample in a study of blood T cell repertoires in COVID-19. The repertoire was sequenced with immunoSEQ multiplex PCR; TCRdb's copy has only in-frame clones and lacks some. The sample has 180,000 or so clones, about 91% seen once; the top ten hold 1.5% to 2%. Specimen: peripheral blood. These receptors all stem from a woman aged 50 to 60 with acute or convalescent COVID-19.

This chain links TRBV4-2 with TRBJ1-4, with 7 positions matching TRBD1. The CDR3 runs to 15 residues. Germline trimming cut 5 bases from V and 6 bases from J; bases unmatched to any gene: 9. Germline V CDR1 and CDR2: LGHNA, YNFKEQ. The CDR3 here is CASSNKQGSDEKLFF. As DNA, the CDR3 is TGTGCCAGCAGCAACAAACAGGGGTCGGATGAAAAACTGTTTTTT.

The chain uses TRBV7-2 and TRBJ2-3; the match to TRBD2 covers 12 bases. V trimming: 3 bases; J trimming: 0 bases; junction bases outside the gene matches: 4. Germline values: CDR1 SGHTA, CDR2 FQGNSA. The CDR3 is 17 amino acids. CDR3 DNA sequence: TGTGCCAGCAGCTTGGGACTAGCGGGTGTTAGCACAGATACGCAGTATTTT. Its protein product is CASSLGLAGVSTDTQYF.

This chain uses TRBV19 with TRBJ1-1, with D uncertain. Between the trimmed V and J ends, which lost 5 bases and 1 base, there was a span of 5 bases. Germline CDR1 is LNHDA and CDR2 is SQIVND (reference sequence). This CDR3 spans 12 amino acids. CDR3 coding DNA: TGTGCCAGTAGTTTCTGGAACACTGAAGCTTTCTTT. Its protein product is CASSFWNTEAFF.

The chain joins TRBV30 to TRBJ1-5; TRBD1 is a possible D gene (5 bases). The V end was cut by 2 bases, the J end by 5 bases, with 13 bases between. This CDR3 region has 14 residues. Germline loops: CDR1 GTSNPN, CDR2 SVGIG (reference sequence). Here the CDR3 reads CAWSMSGIYQPQHF. DNA of the CDR3: TGTGCCTGGAGTATGTCAGGGATCTATCAGCCCCAGCATTTT. Using reference TRBV30 and TRBJ1-5 for the parts outside the CDR3, the full variable domain is SQTIHQWPATLVQPVGSPLSLECTVEGTSNPNLYWYRQAAGRGLQLLFYSVGIGQISSEVPQNLSASRPQDRQFILSSKKLLLSDSGFYLCAWSMSGIYQPQHFGDGTRLSIL.

For the CDR3, the DNA is TGTGCCAGCAGCTTAGGTTCGGGTGCAGGCAATCAGCCCCAGCATTTT. Residues: CASSLGSGAGNQPQHF. V and J are TRBV7-8 and TRBJ1-5, with D uncertain. This CDR3 is built from 16 residues. V lost 1 base, J lost 2 bases, and 12 bases lay in between. The germline gives CDR1 SGHVS, CDR2 FQNEAQ.

This chain connects TRBV3-1 (or the pseudogene TRBV3-2) to TRBJ2-5, with a weak D call TRBD2 (6 bases). Germline V lookup: CDR1 LGHDT, CDR2 YNNKEL (reference sequence). This CDR3 spans 15 amino acids. The germline V and J ends were trimmed by 2 bases and 1 base, with 11 bases remaining between them. The CDR3 reads CASSQWRGIQETQYF. In DNA form, the CDR3 reads TGTGCCAGCAGCCAATGGAGGGGAATCCAAGAGACCCAGTACTTC.

This chain uses TRBV30 with TRBJ2-3; tentative D call: TRBD2 (6 bases). The V end was cut by 2 bases, the J end by 0 bases, with 18 bases between. The germline V gene encodes CDR1 GTSNPN and CDR2 SVGIG (reference sequence). This CDR3 contains 17 residues. The CDR3 region is CAWSRWGDPASTDTQYF. For the CDR3, the DNA is TGTGCCTGGAGTAGGTGGGGGGACCCAGCTAGCACAGATACGCAGTATTTT.

The rearrangement uses TRBV18 and TRBJ1-1, with 9 bases identical to TRBD1. CDR3 size: 18 residues. V dropped 3 bases and J dropped 1; count of bases not matched to a gene: 12. Germline values: CDR1 KGHSH, CDR2 LQKENI. CDR3 coding DNA: TGTGCCAGCTCACCTATTACAGGGGGCCCCAACCAGAACACTGAAGCTTTCTTT. This gives the protein CASSPITGGPNQNTEAFF. Full variable domain (missing parts from reference TRBV18 and TRBJ1-1): NAGVMQNPRHLVRRRGQEARLRCSPMKGHSHVYWYRQLPEEGLKFMVYLQKENIIDESGMPKERFSAEFPKEGPSILRIQQVVRGDSAAYFCASSPITGGPNQNTEAFFGQGTRLTVV.

The chain has TRBV6-5 and TRBJ2-5; TRBD1 might be the D (6 bases). The ends were cut back, 6 bases at V and 6 bases at J, with 14 bases in the middle. This CDR3 has 13 residues. Germline CDR1 and CDR2: MNHEY and SVGAGI. The CDR3 protein is CASRDQGWQTQYF. DNA of the CDR3: TGTGCCAGCAGGGATCAGGGGTGGCAGACCCAGTACTTC.

This chain connects TRBV5-4 to TRBJ1-2; a weak D match, TRBD1 (5 bases). The CDR3 length is 15 residues. CDR1 is SGHNT, CDR2 YYREEE, per germline (reference sequence). The V end was cut by 0 bases, the J end by 4 bases, with 13 bases between. The CDR3 DNA reads TGTGCCAGCAGCTTGGAGGTGGGGCTGGGCTATGGCTACACCTTC. It codes for CASSLEVGLGYGYTF.

This sequence joins TRBV7-2 and TRBJ2-1; unclear D gene. V was clipped by 5 bases and J by 5 bases, with 16 bases between them. This CDR3 spans 15 amino acids. Germline V gives CDR1 SGHTA, CDR2 FQGNSA. The CDR3 is CASSPPRARHNEQFF. CDR3 nucleotide sequence: TGTGCCAGCAGCCCCCCCCGCGCTCGCCACAATGAGCAGTTCTTC. The variable domain in full, with the rest retrieved from reference TRBV7-2 and TRBJ2-1, is GAGVSQSPSNKVTEKGKDVELRCDPISGHTALYWYRQSLGQGLEFLIYFQGNSAPDKSGLPSDRFSAERTGGSVSTLTIQRTQQEDSAVYLCASSPPRARHNEQFFGPGTRLTVL.

This sequence joins TRBV7-9 and TRBJ1-6; 8 nucleotides align to TRBD1. Germline lookup yields CDR1 SEHNR and CDR2 FQNEAQ (reference sequence). V lost 0 bases and J lost 9; bases outside the gene matches: 7. The length of the CDR3 is 16 residues. In DNA, the CDR3 is TGTGCCAGCAGCTTAGCGCTGACAGGGGAGGGTTCACCCCTCCACTTT. Protein product: CASSLALTGEGSPLHF.

The rearrangement uses TRBV6-5 and TRBJ2-5, with TRBD1 matching over 9 bases. The ends lost 6 bases at V and 5 bases at J; junction bases unmatched: 4. The CDR3 consists of 13 residues. Per germline, CDR1 MNHEY and CDR2 SVGAGI. The CDR3 is CASRGTGTETQYF. CDR3 DNA sequence: TGTGCCAGCAGGGGGACAGGGACTGAGACCCAGTACTTC.

This clone was observed a handful of times. The junction departs from germline at one end; a sequencing error may be responsible. This sequence joins TRBV30 and TRBJ1-1; D not certain. Germline assignment: CDR1 GTSNPN and CDR2 SVGIG (reference sequence). The CDR3 contains 12 residues. The CDR3 DNA reads TGTGCCTGGAGGATAGGCAGGACTGCAGCTTTCTTT. Translated, it gives CAWRIGRTAAFF.

V usage is TRBV18 and J usage is TRBJ2-5; 9 nucleotides agree with TRBD2. The CDR3 spans 15 residues. CDR1 is KGHSH, CDR2 LQKENI, per germline. Trimming cost V 0 bases and J 5 bases; bases outside gene matches: 4. The CDR3 protein is CASSPPLAGRETQYF. The CDR3 DNA sequence: TGTGCCAGCTCACCACCGCTAGCGGGGAGGGAGACCCAGTACTTC.

V usage is TRBV7-8 and J usage is TRBJ2-2; possibly TRBD1 for D (6 bases). Trimming removed 2 bases at V and 3 bases at J, with 22 bases between. Germline loops: CDR1 SGHVS, CDR2 FQNEAQ. This CDR3 has 19 amino acids. The CDR3 sequence: CASSLSRVQGILDTGELFF. CDR3 DNA sequence: TGTGCCAGCAGCTTATCCCGGGTACAGGGCATTTTGGACACCGGGGAGCTGTTTTTT. Full variable domain (outside the CDR3, taken from reference TRBV7-8 and TRBJ2-2): GAGVSQSPRYKVAKRGQDVALRCDPISGHVSLFWYQQALGQGPEFLTYFQNEAQLDKSGLPSDRFFAERPEGSVSTLKIQRTQQEDSAVYLCASSLSRVQGILDTGELFFGEGSRLTVL.

This rearrangement joins TRBV9 to TRBJ2-1; TRBD2 aligns across 9 bases. Germline assignment: CDR1 SGDLS and CDR2 YYNGEE. Trimming removed 2 bases from V and 9 bases from J; junction bases left unmatched: 9. This CDR3 has 15 amino acids. The CDR3 DNA follows: TGTGCCAGCAGCGTTAGTGGCGGGGGGGCGTCTGAGCAGTTCTTC. It yields the protein CASSVSGGGASEQFF.

The V and J genes are TRBV19 and TRBJ1-2, with 8 bases identical to TRBD1. The germline CDR1 and CDR2 sequences are LNHDA and SQIVND (reference sequence). V dropped 3 bases and J dropped 7; count of bases not matched to a gene: 7. The CDR3 spans 14 residues. The CDR3 DNA reads TGTGCCAGTAGTATTGGCAGGGGGCAGGTTGGCTACACCTTC. Its protein is CASSIGRGQVGYTF. The complete variable domain, with remaining parts taken from reference TRBV19 and TRBJ1-2, reads DGGITQSPKYLFRKEGQNVTLSCEQNLNHDAMYWYRQDPGQGLRLIYYSQIVNDFQKGDIAEGYSVSREKKESFPLTVTSAQKNPTAFYLCASSIGRGQVGYTFGSGTRLTVV.

V is TRBV29-1 and J is TRBJ1-2; TRBD1 matches 8 bases. CDR1 SQVTM and CDR2 ANQGSEA come from the germline V gene. V lost 6 bases to trimming and J lost 3 bases; unmatched junction nucleotides: 12. The CDR3 loop spans 15 amino acids. The CDR3 region has the DNA TGCAGCGTCTGGGCCCGGGGACAGGCCTACTATGGCTACACCTTC. It codes for CSVWARGQAYYGYTF.

This clone showed up just once. V and J are TRBV7-7 and TRBJ2-3; TRBD2 aligns across 14 bases. The CDR3 has 18 amino acids. The ends lost 5 bases at V and 4 bases at J; junction bases unmatched: 11. Germline CDR1 SSHAT, CDR2 FNYEAQ (reference sequence). CDR3 bases: TGTGCCAGCAGCCTCAGACTAGCGGGAGGGCCTAAGTCAGATACGCAGTATTTT. Its translation: CASSLRLAGGPKSDTQYF.

This chain joins TRBV5-4 and TRBJ2-1; 7 bases agree with TRBD1. The CDR3 consists of 16 residues. From germline, CDR1 is SGHNT and CDR2 YYREEE (reference sequence). V dropped 4 bases and J dropped 4; count of bases not matched to a gene: 11. The CDR3 bases are TGTGCCAGCAGCCTAGGGGCAGGGGGAAAGTACAATGAGCAGTTCTTC. It codes for CASSLGAGGKYNEQFF.

This clone was counted only a few times. The chain joins TRBV20-1 to TRBJ1-5; no clear D gene. The germline gives CDR1 DFQATT, CDR2 SNEGSKA (reference sequence). This CDR3 is built from 13 residues. V was pared by 3 bases and J by 5 bases, with 11 bases between. The CDR3 bases are TGCAGTGCTAGTTACGGGTCAGATCAGCCCCAGCATTTT. Translating gives CSASYGSDQPQHF.

This clone has just one count. This chain uses TRBV7-9 with TRBJ1-1; a weak D match, TRBD1 (6 bases). Germline V gene data show CDR1 as SEHNR and CDR2 as FQNEAQ (reference sequence). V was clipped by 5 bases and J by 1 base, with 11 bases between them. This CDR3 is built from 14 residues. DNA of the CDR3: TGTGCCAGCAGCCCGGCGACAGGGAACACTGAAGCTTTCTTT. This codes for CASSPATGNTEAFF.

This clone has a single count. The rearrangement joins TRBV10-1 to TRBJ2-5, with 8 bases that match TRBD1. The CDR3 loop spans 14 amino acids. V was clipped by 6 bases and J by 2 bases; unmatched bases: 5. CDR1 is WNHNN and CDR2 is SYGVQD in the germline V gene (reference sequence). The CDR3 sequence is CASSPGQVQETQYF. The CDR3 bases are TGCGCCAGCAGCCCGGGACAGGTACAAGAGACCCAGTACTTC.

The V gene is TRBV7-9, the J gene TRBJ1-4; 7 bases are a match to TRBD1. The CDR3 has 15 amino acids. Germline assignment: CDR1 SEHNR and CDR2 FQNEAQ (reference sequence). V gave up 4 bases and J gave up 8 bases; unmatched junction bases: 10. The CDR3 loop is CASSSTGTVGEKLFF. CDR3 bases: TGTGCCAGCAGCTCCACCGGGACAGTCGGCGAAAAACTGTTTTTT.

The chain is built from TRBV5-1 and TRBJ2-7; TRBD1 matches at 8 bases. The CDR3 sequence is 12 residues long. The trim removed 3 bases at V and 6 bases at J, leaving 2 bases unmatched. CDR1 and CDR2 (germline): SGHRS, YFSETQ. This chain's CDR3 is CASSYGQGEQYF. In nucleotides, the CDR3 is TGCGCCAGCAGCTATGGACAGGGCGAGCAGTACTTC.